This T cell receptor beta chain came from a study of CD4 T cells in relation to SARS-CoV-2 and coronaviruses. Study at large: TCR beta CDR3s were sequenced after roughly 10-day antigen culture of PBMCs.

Trimming shortened V by 4 bases and J by 1 base, and 1 base separated the two germline ends. This CDR3 has 11 amino acids. Germline V CDR1 and CDR2: LGHDT, YNNKEL (reference sequence). Study-level findings and limits: Monoreactive clones expanded significantly more to SARS-CoV-2 than crossreactive clones did.

As for this clone: Its antigen is unidentified.

Data came from immunoSEQ multiplex PCR; TCRdb stores just in-frame clones and leaves some out. The sample includes tens of thousands of clones, approximately 84% of them seen just once. This clonotype was obtained from an adult with COVID-19. Specimen: naive CD4+ T cells from PBMCs, cultured in vitro. As to subset: naive CD4+ T cells isolated by negative enrichment. The J gene is TRBJ2-5, the V gene TRBV3-1 (or the pseudogene TRBV3-2); D uncertain. CDR3 region: CASSLQETQYF. In DNA form, the CDR3 reads TGTGCCAGCAGCCTCCAAGAGACCCAGTACTTC.